The present T cell receptor (beta chain) was sequenced within a study of blood T cell repertoires in COVID-19. The protocol was immunoSEQ multiplex PCR, while the TCRdb copy is restricted to in-frame clones and leaves out a portion. The sample lists approximately 350,000 clones; about 90% were seen once. Trimming cost V 5 bases and J 5 bases, with 9 bases left between them. The CDR3 contains 12 residues. During active infection, Seattle patients enrolled and were then monitored through disease. This clone was counted between two and nine times. The sequenced sample was peripheral blood. The source is a woman in her seventies with COVID-19, enrolled during active disease. The chain uses TRBV12-3 or TRBV12-4 and TRBJ1-2; tentatively, D is TRBD1 (6 bases). CDR3 sequence (DNA): TGTGCCAGCAGTCTACAGGGTTATGGCTACACCTTC. It codes for CASSLQGYGYTF.